These 16 T cell receptor beta chains originate from one sample sequenced in a study of cytomegalovirus exposure and HLA in healthy donors (dated by TCRdb to the late 2010s). Library generation was performed with the immunoSEQ multiplex PCR assay. Here the immuneACCESS table is served through TCRdb, limited to in-frame sequences with V and J called. Missing clones are a known gap in these copies; in checked studies unresolved V genes cover under half, and the rest lacks a known reason. This sample comprises 90,000 to 130,000 clones, roughly 87% of them detected only once. The ten largest account for approximately 1.9% of the sample. The sequenced material came from PBMCs. These receptors came from a woman under 30 in good health and CMV-seronegative.

The rearrangement joins TRBV27 to TRBJ1-2; TRBD1 matches at 7 bases. Looked up from germline, CDR1 is MNHEY and CDR2 is SMNVEV (reference sequence). The V gene end was trimmed by 6 bases and the J gene end by 6 bases; junction bases not matched to a gene: 4. The CDR3 covers 12 residues. Here the CDR3 DNA reads TGTGCCAGCAGACAACAGGGGCATGGCTACACCTTC. Amino acid sequence: CASRQQGHGYTF.

The DNA for the CDR3 is TGTGCCAGCAGTGTGTTTTCGGTCCCCTACAATGAGCAGTTCTTC. Protein: CASSVFSVPYNEQFF. The chain links TRBV6-4 to TRBJ2-1, with unresolved D. V lost 4 bases, J lost 2 bases, and 12 bases lay in between. The CDR3 is made up of 15 amino acids. CDR1 and CDR2 (germline): MRHNA, SNTAGT.

This clone was counted once. The rearrangement uses TRBV6-5 and TRBJ2-1; TRBD2 aligns across 9 bases. V lost 5 bases to trimming and J lost 7 bases; unmatched junction nucleotides: 6. The CDR3 runs to 14 residues. The germline gives CDR1 MNHEY, CDR2 SVGAGI. The CDR3 region has the DNA TGTGCCAGCAGTCCCGGGACTAGCATGAATGAGCAGTTCTTC. Its protein product is CASSPGTSMNEQFF.

This clone has more than one count but fewer than ten. This rearrangement joins TRBV30 to TRBJ1-2; 7 nucleotides align to TRBD1. V was clipped by 5 bases and J by 6 bases; unmatched bases: 6. The germline V gene has CDR1 GTSNPN and CDR2 SVGIG (reference sequence). The CDR3 has 12 amino acids. This CDR3 reads CAWATGSDGYTF. The CDR3 region has the DNA TGTGCCTGGGCGACAGGGTCGGATGGCTACACCTTC.

The chain uses TRBV25-1 and TRBJ1-1, with a tentative D call TRBD1 (6 bases). Germline V gives CDR1 MGHDK, CDR2 SYGVNS. The CDR3 consists of 12 residues. Trimming left V 3 bases short and J 7 bases short, with 9 bases between. CDR3 DNA sequence: TGTGCCAGCAGTGAGACAGGAGATGAAGCTTTCTTT. The encoded protein is CASSETGDEAFF. Variable domain in full (rest from reference TRBV25-1 and TRBJ1-1): EADIYQTPRYLVIGTGKKITLECSQTMGHDKMYWYQQDPGMELHLIHYSYGVNSTEKGDLSSESTVSRIRTEHFPLTLESARPSHTSQYLCASSETGDEAFFGQGTRLTVV.

This sequence joins TRBV4-3 and TRBJ2-7, with TRBD1 matching over 10 bases. The CDR3 extends over 15 amino acids. V shed 4 bases and J 3 bases; nucleotides not matched to a gene: 6. Germline V gene lookup returns CDR1 LGHNA and CDR2 YSLEER. CDR3 sequence: CASSRERDRGYEQYF. CDR3 in DNA: TGCGCCAGCAGCCGGGAAAGGGACAGGGGCTACGAGCAGTACTTC.

This clone was detected a few times. V and J are TRBV5-4 and TRBJ1-5, with D perhaps TRBD1 (5 bases). This CDR3 is built from 13 residues. V was shortened by 4 bases and J by 7 bases, with 12 bases between the two germline ends. CDR1 is SGHNT, CDR2 YYREEE, per germline (reference sequence). The CDR3 DNA sequence: TGTGCCAGCAGCCTGGACAAGAGGCAGCCCCAGCATTTT. The encoded protein is CASSLDKRQPQHF. Drawing the rest from reference TRBV5-4 and TRBJ1-5, the complete variable domain is ETGVTQSPTHLIKTRGQQVTLRCSSQSGHNTVSWYQQALGQGPQFIFQYYREEENGRGNFPPRFSGLQFPNYSSELNVNALELDDSALYLCASSLDKRQPQHFGDGTRLSIL.

CDR3 in DNA: TGTGCCAGCGGTGCAGGGGGCAATCAGCCCCAGCATTTT. Amino acids: CASGAGGNQPQHF. This chain joins TRBV9 and TRBJ1-5, with D possibly being TRBD1 (6 bases). Germline V lookup: CDR1 SGDLS, CDR2 YYNGEE. The CDR3 spans 13 residues. With 7 bases removed from V and 2 bases from J, the gap between germline ends came to 10 bases. The whole variable domain, remainder taken from reference TRBV9 and TRBJ1-5, is DSGVTQTPKHLITATGQRVTLRCSPRSGDLSVYWYQQSLDQGLQFLIQYYNGEERAKGNILERFSAQQFPDLHSELNLSSLELGDSALYFCASGAGGNQPQHFGDGTRLSIL.

This rearrangement joins TRBV6-1 to TRBJ2-7; 10 positions agree with TRBD2. CDR3 length: 20 residues. Germline V gene data show CDR1 as MNHNS and CDR2 as SASEGT. The junction had 18 bases not matched to a gene; V was cut back by 2 bases and J by 2 bases. CDR3 coding DNA: TGTGCCAGCAGTGAACGACCCTCGTCCGGGACTAGCGCCTATGCCTACGAGCAGTACTTC. This sequence encodes CASSERPSSGTSAYAYEQYF.

This rearrangement joins TRBV11-2 to TRBJ1-5; 10 positions agree with TRBD1. CDR1 is SGHAT, CDR2 FQNNGV, per germline. The CDR3 is 17 amino acids. After removal of 5 bases from V and 1 base from J, the junction contained 8 bases not matched to a gene. CDR3 sequence reads: CASSQTRGQGSNQPQHF. CDR3 DNA: TGTGCCAGCAGCCAGACTCGGGGACAGGGGAGCAATCAGCCCCAGCATTTT.

The chain couples TRBV5-1 to TRBJ2-7; D is unresolved. The CDR3 is made up of 12 amino acids. Germline assignment: CDR1 SGHRS and CDR2 YFSETQ. V lost 0 bases and J 4 bases, leaving 5 bases between the germline ends. In DNA form, the CDR3 reads TGCGCCAGCAGCTTGGGGCAGTACGAGCAGTACTTC. Residues: CASSLGQYEQYF.

In DNA form, the CDR3 reads TGTGCCAGCAGCTTAGAGAGTTGGGACAGGGGGCTTCGTTACGGCTACACCTTC. It translates to CASSLESWDRGLRYGYTF. The chain has TRBV11-3 and TRBJ1-2; the match to TRBD1 covers 12 bases. The CDR3 covers 18 residues. V dropped 0 bases and J dropped 8; count of bases not matched to a gene: 13. The germline V gene has CDR1 SGHNT and CDR2 YENEEA.

The chain employs TRBV7-6 and TRBJ2-5; maybe TRBD2 (6 bases). Trimming pared 3 bases from V and 1 base from J, leaving 18 bases between. The germline gives CDR1 SGHVS, CDR2 FNYEAQ. The CDR3 runs to 17 residues. The CDR3 region is CASSFLTEGLGQETQYF. The DNA of the CDR3 is TGTGCCAGCAGCTTCTTGACGGAGGGCCTTGGCCAAGAGACCCAGTACTTC.

The V and J genes are TRBV23-1 and TRBJ1-1; 7 positions match TRBD1. TRBV23-1 is noted as an ORF with a role that remains uncertain. V shed 3 bases, J shed 0 bases, and the junction held 4 bases outside the gene matches. The CDR3 covers 15 residues. In DNA form, the CDR3 reads TGCGCCAGCAGTCAGCCGGGACAGATGAACACTGAAGCTTTCTTT. Protein product: CASSQPGQMNTEAFF.

The chain recombines TRBV5-1 with TRBJ2-2; a possible D gene is TRBD2 (5 bases). The CDR3 is made up of 14 amino acids. Germline assignment: CDR1 SGHRS and CDR2 YFSETQ. V lost 3 bases, J lost 3 bases, and 9 bases lay in between. In DNA, the CDR3 is TGCGCCAGCAGCTCTACTAGGGACACCGGGGAGCTGTTTTTT. The encoded protein is CASSSTRDTGELFF.

This clone was observed a handful of times. The chain joins TRBV4-3 to TRBJ2-7; TRBD1 matches at 10 bases. The CDR3 sequence is 15 residues long. J gave up 1 base and V 4 bases, and 4 bases lay outside the gene matches. Per the germline V gene, CDR1 is LGHNA and CDR2 is YSLEER. CDR3 protein: CASSLRDRGSYEQYF. The CDR3 nucleotides are TGCGCCAGCAGCCTGAGGGACAGGGGTTCCTACGAGCAGTACTTC.